The source of this T cell receptor beta chain is a study of blood T cell repertoires in COVID-19. Trimming left V 3 bases short and J 5 bases short, with 8 bases between. This CDR3 region has 13 residues. Profiling relied on immunoSEQ multiplex PCR, and the TCRdb table lists in-frame clones only, not all of them. The sample includes 65,000 to 90,000 clones, around 80% of them seen just once. J is TRBJ1-5 and V is TRBV12-3 or TRBV12-4, with a tentative D call TRBD1 (6 bases). The receptor was derived from a man in his sixties with acute or convalescent COVID-19. Specimen: peripheral blood. The CDR3 DNA sequence: TGTGCCAGCAGTTTTGCAGGGGATCAGCCCCAGCATTTT. As protein: CASSFAGDQPQHF.